These 3 T cell receptor beta chains came from one sample sequenced in a study of identical twins. MiXCR was run by TCRdb on the 5' RACE reads, yielding one entry per CDR3 protein. The repertoire holds approximately 680,000 distinct CDR3 sequences, with under 8.5% as singletons. The data were also submitted as part of a second study, on yellow fever vaccine responses in identical twins.

Material: PBMCs. The receptors here all came from a woman aged 18-30 years in good health.

In this sample, this clonotype turned up a few times. This rearrangement joins TRBV5-1 to TRBJ2-3; D might be TRBD1 (6 bases). Germline assignment: CDR1 SGHRS and CDR2 YFSETQ. CDR3 length: 15 residues. The V gene lost 4 bases and the J gene lost 4 bases, with 16 bases spanning the gap. CDR3 loop: CASSANRVVPDTQYF. The CDR3 region has the DNA TGCGCCAGCAGCGCGAACAGGGTGGTTCCAGATACGCAGTATTTT.

This clonotype was counted only a few times. V gene TRBV20-1 combines with J gene TRBJ2-7, with a tentative D call TRBD2 (6 bases). The germline V gene has CDR1 DFQATT and CDR2 SNEGSKA (reference sequence). V was pared by 0 bases and J by 7 bases, with 19 bases between. The CDR3 runs 15 residues. The CDR3 DNA follows: TGCAGTGCTAGAGAATGGAAGCTAGGGGCGGGGGAGCAGTACTTC. Residues: CSAREWKLGAGEQYF.

J is TRBJ1-2 and V is TRBV24-1; 10 bases agree with TRBD1. CDR3 length equals 16 residues. Germline CDR1 reads KGHDR; CDR2 reads SFDVKD. J gave up 5 bases and V 2 bases, and 7 bases lay outside the gene matches. In nucleotides, the CDR3 is TGTGCCACCAGTGATTCTCCGGGACAGGGGACATATGGCTACACCTTC. This codes for CATSDSPGQGTYGYTF.